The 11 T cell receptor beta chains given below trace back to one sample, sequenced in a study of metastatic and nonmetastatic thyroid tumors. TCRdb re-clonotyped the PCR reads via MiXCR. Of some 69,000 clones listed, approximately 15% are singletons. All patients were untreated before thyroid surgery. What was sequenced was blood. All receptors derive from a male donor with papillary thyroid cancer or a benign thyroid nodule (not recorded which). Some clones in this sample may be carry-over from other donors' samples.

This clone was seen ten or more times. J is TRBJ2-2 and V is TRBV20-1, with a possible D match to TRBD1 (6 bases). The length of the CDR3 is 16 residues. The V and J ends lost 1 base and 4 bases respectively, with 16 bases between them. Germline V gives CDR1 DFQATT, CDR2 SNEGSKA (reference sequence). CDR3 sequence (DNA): TGCAGTGCTAGAGGTCTAAACAGGGTTAGCACCGGGGAGCTGTTTTTT. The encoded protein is CSARGLNRVSTGELFF.

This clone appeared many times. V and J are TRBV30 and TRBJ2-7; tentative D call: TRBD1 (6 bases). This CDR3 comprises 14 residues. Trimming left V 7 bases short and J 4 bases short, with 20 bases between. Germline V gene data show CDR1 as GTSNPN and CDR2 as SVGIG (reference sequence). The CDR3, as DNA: TGTGCCTACACAGGGCCGGCGAGTCAGTACGAGCAGTACTTC. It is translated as CAYTGPASQYEQYF.

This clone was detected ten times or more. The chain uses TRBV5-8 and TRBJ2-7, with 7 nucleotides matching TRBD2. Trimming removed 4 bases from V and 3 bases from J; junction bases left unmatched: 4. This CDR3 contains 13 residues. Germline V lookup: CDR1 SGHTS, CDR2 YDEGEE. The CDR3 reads CASSPRGYYEQYV. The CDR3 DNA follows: TGTGCCAGCAGCCCGCGGGGGTACTACGAGCAGTACGTC.

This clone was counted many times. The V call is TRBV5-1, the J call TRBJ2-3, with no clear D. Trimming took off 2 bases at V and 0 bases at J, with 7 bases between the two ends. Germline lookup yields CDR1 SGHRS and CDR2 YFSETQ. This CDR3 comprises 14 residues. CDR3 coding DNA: TGCGCCAGCAGCTTCTCCCCTAGCACAGATACGCAGTATTTT. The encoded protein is CASSFSPSTDTQYF.

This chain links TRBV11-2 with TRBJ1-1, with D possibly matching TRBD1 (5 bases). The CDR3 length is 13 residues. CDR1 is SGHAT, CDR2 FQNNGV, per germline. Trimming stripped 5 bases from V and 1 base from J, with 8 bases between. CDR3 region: CASSGDRNTEAFF. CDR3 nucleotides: TGTGCCAGCAGCGGTGACAGGAACACTGAAGCTTTCTTT.

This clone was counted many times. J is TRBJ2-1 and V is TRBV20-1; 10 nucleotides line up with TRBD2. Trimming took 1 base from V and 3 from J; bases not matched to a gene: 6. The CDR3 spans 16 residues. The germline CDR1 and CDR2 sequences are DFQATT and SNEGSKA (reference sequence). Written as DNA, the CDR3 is TGCAGTGCTAGAGGGGTCACTAGCGGGATCTACAATGAGCAGTTCTTC. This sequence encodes CSARGVTSGIYNEQFF.

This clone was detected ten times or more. This CDR3 is CSAREYAGGREETQYF. CDR3 nucleotides: TGCAGTGCTAGAGAATATGCGGGAGGCCGGGAGGAGACCCAGTACTTC. The chain employs TRBV20-1 and TRBJ2-5; 8 bases agree with TRBD2. V gave up 0 bases and J gave up 5 bases; unmatched junction bases: 11. Per the germline V gene, CDR1 is DFQATT and CDR2 is SNEGSKA (reference sequence). The CDR3 is 16 amino acids.

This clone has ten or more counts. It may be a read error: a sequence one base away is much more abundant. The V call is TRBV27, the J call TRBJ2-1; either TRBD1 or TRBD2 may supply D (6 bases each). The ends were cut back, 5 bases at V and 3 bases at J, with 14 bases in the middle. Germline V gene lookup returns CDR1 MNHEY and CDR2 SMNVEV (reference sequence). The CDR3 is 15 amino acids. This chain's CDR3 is CASSGVRGLYNEQFF. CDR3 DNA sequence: TGTGCCAGCAGTGGGGTTCGGGGGCTCTACAATGAGCAGTTCTTC.

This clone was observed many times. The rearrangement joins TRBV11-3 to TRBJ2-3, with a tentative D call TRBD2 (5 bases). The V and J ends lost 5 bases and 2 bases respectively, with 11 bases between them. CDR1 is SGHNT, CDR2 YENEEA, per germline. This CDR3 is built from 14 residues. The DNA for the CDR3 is TGTGCCAGCAGCCTAGCCTCATCCACAGATACGCAGTATTTT. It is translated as CASSLASSTDTQYF.

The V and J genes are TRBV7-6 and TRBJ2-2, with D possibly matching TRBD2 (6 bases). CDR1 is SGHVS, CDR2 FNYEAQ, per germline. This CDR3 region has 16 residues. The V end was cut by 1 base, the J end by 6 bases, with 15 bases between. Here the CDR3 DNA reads TGTGCCAGCAGCTTAGGCCACCGGGGAGGACCCGGGGAGCTGTTTTTT. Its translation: CASSLGHRGGPGELFF.

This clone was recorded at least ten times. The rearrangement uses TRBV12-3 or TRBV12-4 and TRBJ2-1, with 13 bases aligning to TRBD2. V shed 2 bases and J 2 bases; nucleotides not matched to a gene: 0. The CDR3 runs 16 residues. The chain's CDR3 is CASSLTSGRAYNEQFF. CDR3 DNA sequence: TGTGCCAGCAGTTTAACTAGCGGGAGGGCCTACAATGAGCAGTTCTTC.